Presented here are 12 T cell receptor beta chains from one specimen sequenced in a study of blood T cell repertoires in COVID-19. Clones were sequenced by immunoSEQ multiplex PCR, and TCRdb holds only the in-frame ones, with some missing. The sample has 320,000 or so clones, about 89% seen once. The sequenced sample consisted of PBMCs or T cells enriched from blood (not recorded which). These TCRs come from a man in his fifties or sixties who had recovered from COVID-19.

This chain's CDR3 is CASSFIPGKDNEQFF. The CDR3 DNA sequence: TGCGCCAGCAGCTTCATCCCGGGGAAGGACAATGAGCAGTTCTTC. This chain uses TRBV5-1 with TRBJ2-1; tentatively, D is TRBD2 (5 bases). There are 15 residues in the CDR3. Germline V gene lookup returns CDR1 SGHRS and CDR2 YFSETQ. V lost 2 bases to trimming and J lost 5 bases, with 14 bases between them.

The chain is built from TRBV6-5 and TRBJ2-1; 7 bases match TRBD2. The CDR3 contains 14 residues. The germline gives CDR1 MNHEY, CDR2 SVGAGI. J lost 8 bases, V lost 10 bases, and 14 bases had no gene match. The CDR3 loop is CATHPAGRGYEQFF. In DNA form, the CDR3 reads TGTGCCACCCACCCCGCAGGGAGGGGTTATGAGCAGTTCTTC.

This chain links TRBV27 with TRBJ2-7; 14 nucleotides match TRBD2. The CDR3 has 21 amino acids. V shed 5 bases and J 1 base; nucleotides not matched to a gene: 19. CDR1 and CDR2 (germline): MNHEY, SMNVEV (reference sequence). The CDR3 DNA sequence: TGTGCCAGCAGTACGACTGGACTAGCGGGAGGCCAGTCGCCCTTTTCCTACGAGCAGTACTTC. Its translation is CASSTTGLAGGQSPFSYEQYF.

This rearrangement joins TRBV28 to TRBJ1-1; perhaps TRBD1 as D (6 bases). V was clipped by 6 bases and J by 5 bases, with 13 bases between them. Germline CDR1 reads MDHEN; CDR2 reads SYDVKM. CDR3 length: 13 residues. This chain's CDR3 is CASSSGHETEAFF. Written as DNA, the CDR3 is TGTGCCAGCAGCTCGGGACATGAAACTGAAGCTTTCTTT.

This chain links TRBV11-2 with TRBJ2-7, with 8 nucleotides matching TRBD2. V lost 5 bases, J lost 3 bases, and 21 bases stayed unmatched. The CDR3 extends over 19 amino acids. Germline CDR1 and CDR2: SGHAT and FQNNGV. CDR3 residues: CASSTFDPVPGLEGYEQYF. CDR3 DNA sequence: TGTGCCAGCAGCACATTCGACCCAGTACCGGGACTAGAGGGCTACGAGCAGTACTTC.

The chain links TRBV27 to TRBJ1-2; D is possibly TRBD1 (5 bases). CDR1 is MNHEY and CDR2 is SMNVEV in the germline V gene (reference sequence). The V and J ends lost 5 bases and 4 bases respectively, with 17 bases between them. The CDR3 is made up of 15 amino acids. The CDR3 is CASSITGVHPYGYTF. Written as DNA, the CDR3 is TGTGCCAGCAGTATAACAGGCGTCCATCCCTATGGCTACACCTTC.

This clone appeared a few times. This chain links TRBV9 with TRBJ2-3; D possibly corresponds to TRBD2 (6 bases). This CDR3 has 17 amino acids. The V and J ends lost 3 bases and 2 bases respectively, with 19 bases between them. Germline V gene lookup returns CDR1 SGDLS and CDR2 YYNGEE. This CDR3 reads CASSADPGSGLTDTQYF. The CDR3 region has the DNA TGTGCCAGCAGCGCGGATCCCGGTAGCGGACTCACAGATACGCAGTATTTT.

This chain connects TRBV27 to TRBJ1-1, with D unclear. V lost 2 bases and J lost 5, with 9 bases in between. The length of the CDR3 is 13 residues. The germline gives CDR1 MNHEY, CDR2 SMNVEV (reference sequence). For the CDR3, the DNA is TGTGCCAGCAGTTTAAGGAGGGAAACTGAAGCTTTCTTT. It specifies CASSLRRETEAFF.

The V gene is TRBV9, the J gene TRBJ2-3; 14 bases are shared with TRBD2. Trimming took 0 bases from V and 5 from J; bases not matched to a gene: 5. The CDR3 spans 17 residues. Germline V lookup: CDR1 SGDLS, CDR2 YYNGEE. The CDR3 nucleotides are TGTGCCAGCAGCGTAGGGACTAGCGGGAGGATAGGAGATACGCAGTATTTT. Amino acids: CASSVGTSGRIGDTQYF.

The chain couples TRBV4-2 to TRBJ1-3, with 7 bases matching TRBD1. The CDR3 is made up of 15 amino acids. Germline V CDR1 and CDR2: LGHNA, YNFKEQ. The trim removed 0 bases at V and 4 bases at J, leaving 3 bases unmatched. The CDR3 loop reads CASSQDVQGGNTIYF. CDR3 bases: TGTGCCAGCAGCCAAGATGTACAGGGGGGAAACACCATATATTTT.

The chain combines TRBV3-1 (or the pseudogene TRBV3-2) with TRBJ2-1; TRBD2 agrees at 8 bases. The CDR3 runs 15 residues. The germline V gene encodes CDR1 LGHDT and CDR2 YNNKEL (reference sequence). The ends lost 1 base at V and 6 bases at J; junction bases unmatched: 5. The CDR3 coding sequence is TGTGCCAGCAGCCAAGCAGCGGGAGTTCTCAATGAGCAGTTCTTC. Amino acids: CASSQAAGVLNEQFF.

This rearrangement joins TRBV5-4 to TRBJ2-5, with TRBD2 as a possible D gene (5 bases). The CDR3 totals 13 residues. Germline assignment: CDR1 SGHNT and CDR2 YYREEE (reference sequence). Trimming removed 2 bases from V and 2 bases from J, with 7 bases in between. The chain's CDR3 is CASSFSVQETQYF. CDR3 DNA sequence: TGTGCCAGCAGCTTTAGCGTTCAAGAGACCCAGTACTTC.